This record looks at one T cell receptor beta chain sequence and its context. The V and J ends lost 2 bases and 2 bases, in that order; junction bases with no gene match: 3. The CDR3 is made up of 15 amino acids. Germline V CDR1 and CDR2: SGHAT, FQDESV (reference sequence). This entry is derived from a study of cytomegalovirus exposure and HLA in healthy donors. Libraries were prepared by immunoSEQ multiplex PCR; TCRdb keeps only in-frame clonotypes and omits some of them. The table lists 150,000 to 200,000 clones, about 85% of them singletons. The sequence derives from a man aged 25 to 45 in good health and CMV-seropositive. The sequencing input was PBMCs. V and J are TRBV11-1 and TRBJ2-1; TRBD1 aligns across 7 bases. The DNA for the CDR3 is TGTGCCAGCAGCTTATTACAGGGGACCTACAATGAGCAGTTCTTC. Translating it yields CASSLLQGTYNEQFF.